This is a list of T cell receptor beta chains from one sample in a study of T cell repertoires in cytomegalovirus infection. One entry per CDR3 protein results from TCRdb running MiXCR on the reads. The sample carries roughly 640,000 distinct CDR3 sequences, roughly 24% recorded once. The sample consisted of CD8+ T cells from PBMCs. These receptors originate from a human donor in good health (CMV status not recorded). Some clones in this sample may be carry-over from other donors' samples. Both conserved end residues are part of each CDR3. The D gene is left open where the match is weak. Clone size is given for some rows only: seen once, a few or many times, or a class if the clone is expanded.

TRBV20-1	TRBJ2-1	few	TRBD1	TGCAGTGCGAGCCGGGACAGGGCTTACAATGAGCAGTTCTTC	CSASRDRAYNEQFF
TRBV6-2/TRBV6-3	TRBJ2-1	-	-	TGTGCCAGCAGTGACCTTACAGTCTACCACAATGAGCAGTTCTTC	CASSDLTVYHNEQFF
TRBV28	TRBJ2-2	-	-	TGTGCCAGCACCCATTCCGTGGGGACGTACACCGGGGAGCTGTTTTTT	CASTHSVGTYTGELFF
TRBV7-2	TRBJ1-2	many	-	TGTGCCAGCAGTCTAGAGGGGCAATTCGGCTATGGCTACACCTTC	CASSLEGQFGYGYTF
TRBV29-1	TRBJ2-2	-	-	TGCAGCGCGGGGCCGAACCCCGGGGAGCTGTTTTTT	CSAGPNPGELFF
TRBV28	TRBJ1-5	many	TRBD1	TGTGCCAGCATCCTTACAGGGGGCGGAAGCAATCAGCCCCAGCATTTT	CASILTGGGSNQPQHF
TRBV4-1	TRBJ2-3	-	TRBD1	TGCGCCAGCAGCCATGCATCCGGGACAGCCGACACAGATACGCAGTATTTT	CASSHASGTADTDTQYF
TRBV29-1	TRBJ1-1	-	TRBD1	TGCAGCGTTATTTTGGACAGGGAATTTGGTATGAACACTGAAGCTTTCTTT	CSVILDREFGMNTEAFF
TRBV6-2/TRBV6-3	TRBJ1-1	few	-	TGTGCCAGCAGCCGGGGAACGATAACCGTAATGAACACTGAAGCTTTCTTT	CASSRGTITVMNTEAFF
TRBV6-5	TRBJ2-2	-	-	TGTGCCAGCAGTTACTATGAGGACACCGGGGAGCTGTTTTTT	CASSYYEDTGELFF
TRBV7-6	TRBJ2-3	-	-	TGTGCCAGCAGCCCTACAGGTCGTCTAAGGGATACGCAGTATTTT	CASSPTGRLRDTQYF
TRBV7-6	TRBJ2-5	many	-	TGTGCCAGCAGCCTCCCCTTGACGGCGGGAGAGACCCAGTACTTC	CASSLPLTAGETQYF
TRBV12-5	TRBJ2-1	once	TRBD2	TGTGCTAGTGGTTCGACTAGCGGGGGGGCGGAGCAGTTCTTC	CASGSTSGGAEQFF
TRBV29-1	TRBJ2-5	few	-	TGCAGCACCAATGAGGGACGCGAGACCCAGTACTTC	CSTNEGRETQYF
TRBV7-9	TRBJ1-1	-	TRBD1	TGTGCCAGCAGCTCCCTGCGACAGGGGGCGAGGAACACTGAAGCTTTCTTT	CASSSLRQGARNTEAFF
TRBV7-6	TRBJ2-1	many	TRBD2	TGTGCCAGCACAAGCGGGGGGAACTACAATGAGCAGTTCTTC	CASTSGGNYNEQFF
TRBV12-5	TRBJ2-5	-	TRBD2	TGTGCTAGTGGTTTATGGACTAGCGGGGGGGGACAAGAGACCCAGTACTTC	CASGLWTSGGGQETQYF
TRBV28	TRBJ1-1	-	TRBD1	TGTGCCAGCAGTTTTGGGACAGGCGGCCTTGGGGGGACTGAAGCTTTCTTT	CASSFGTGGLGGTEAFF
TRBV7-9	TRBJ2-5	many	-	TGTGCCAGCAGCCCCCGAGTTGGGACCCAGTACTTC	CASSPRVGTQYF
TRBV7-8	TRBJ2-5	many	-	TGTGCCAGCAGCTCGTGGACGGATAAAGTGTCCCAGTACTTC	CASSSWTDKVSQYF
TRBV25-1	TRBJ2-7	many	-	TGTGCCAGCAGTGAAAACGAGCAGTACTTC	CASSENEQYF
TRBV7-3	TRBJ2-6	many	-	TGTGCCACCGGACTAAGATCCTCCGTCCTGACTTTC	CATGLRSSVLTF
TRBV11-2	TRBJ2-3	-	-	TGTGCCAGCAGCTTAGGCCCTATGTGGGGCCCCACAGATACGCAGTATTTT	CASSLGPMWGPTDTQYF
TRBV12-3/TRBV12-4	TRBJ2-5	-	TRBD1	TGTGCCAGCAGTTCCCGCCGGGACAGAGAGCAAGAGACCCAGTACTTC	CASSSRRDREQETQYF
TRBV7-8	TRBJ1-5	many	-	TGTGCCAGCAGCCGTCCGGGCGGGGGCAATCAGCCCCAGCATTTT	CASSRPGGGNQPQHF
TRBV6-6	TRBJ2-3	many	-	TGTGCCAGCAGCCCAGCCCGGTCAGATACGCAGTATTTT	CASSPARSDTQYF
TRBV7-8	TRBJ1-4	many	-	TGTGCCAGCAGCTTAGAGGGTTTGGGGGAGGATGAAAAACTGTTTTTT	CASSLEGLGEDEKLFF
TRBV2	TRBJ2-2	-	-	TGTGCCAGCTGGGGCTTCACCGGGGAGCTGTTTTTT	CASWGFTGELFF
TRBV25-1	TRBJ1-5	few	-	TGTGCCAGCAGTTTCGGGGGTACTCAGCCCCAGCATTTT	CASSFGGTQPQHF
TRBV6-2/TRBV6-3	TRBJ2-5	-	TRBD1	TGTGCCAGCAAGGAACAGGGGGCGAACCCGGGGACCCAGTACTTC	CASKEQGANPGTQYF
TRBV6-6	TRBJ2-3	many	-	TGTGCCAGCAGTTACGCCTGGCTACCAGGTTCTGACACAGATACGCAGTATTTT	CASSYAWLPGSDTDTQYF
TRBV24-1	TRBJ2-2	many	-	TGTGCCACCAGTGATATTCCCGGGAACGGCACCGGGGAGCTGTTTTTT	CATSDIPGNGTGELFF
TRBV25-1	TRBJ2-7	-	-	TGTGCCAGCAGTGAATACTCTGACGAGCAGTACTTC	CASSEYSDEQYF
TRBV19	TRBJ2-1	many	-	TGTGCCAGTAGTATCCCTCGACAGGCGTCGTTCAATGAGCAGTTCTTC	CASSIPRQASFNEQFF
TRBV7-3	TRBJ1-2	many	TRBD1	TGTGCCAGCAGGCCACAGGGGGCTCCTGGCTACACCTTC	CASRPQGAPGYTF
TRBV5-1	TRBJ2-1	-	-	TGCGCCAGCAGCTCTTGGAGGGTAGCTCCCTACAATGAGCAGTTCTTC	CASSSWRVAPYNEQFF
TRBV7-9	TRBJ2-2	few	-	TGTGCCAGCAGCTCCCACAGGGAGAACACCGGGGAGCTGTTTTTT	CASSSHRENTGELFF
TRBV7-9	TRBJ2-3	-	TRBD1	TGTGCCAGCAGCTTATGGGACAGGACAAGCTCCACAGATACGCAGTATTTT	CASSLWDRTSSTDTQYF
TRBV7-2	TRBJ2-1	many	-	TGTGCCAGCAGCTTTAGTCAAGATGAGCAGTTCTTC	CASSFSQDEQFF
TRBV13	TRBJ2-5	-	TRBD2	TGTGCCAGCAGCTCAAGAAGCCGGGGGGAGACCCAGTGCTTC	CASSSRSRGETQCF
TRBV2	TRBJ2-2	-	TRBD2	TGTGCCAGCAGTGGAGCTAGCGGGGCCATTGTAGCCGGGGAGCTGTTTTTT	CASSGASGAIVAGELFF
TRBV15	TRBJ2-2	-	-	TGTGCCACCAGCAGAGATAAGGGGGTGAACACCGGGGAGCTGTTTTTT	CATSRDKGVNTGELFF
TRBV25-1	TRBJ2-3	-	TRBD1	TGTGCCAGCAGTACAGGGGGACGCACAGATACGCAGTATTTT	CASSTGGRTDTQYF
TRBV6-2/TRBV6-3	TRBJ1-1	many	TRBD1	TGTGCCAGTCTTACTAACAGGGGGACGAACACTGAAGCTTTCTTT	CASLTNRGTNTEAFF
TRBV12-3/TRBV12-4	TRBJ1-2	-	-	TGTGCCAGCAGCTTCGACCGTCAGGGGAACTATGGCTACACCTTC	CASSFDRQGNYGYTF
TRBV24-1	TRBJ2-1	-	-	TGTGCCACCAGTGATTTCAAGCCCTTTAGCCCGGCTAAGCAGTTCTTC	CATSDFKPFSPAKQFF